What follows are 31 T cell receptor beta chains derived from one specimen sequenced in a study of T cell responses to AZD1222 COVID-19 vaccine. Assay used: immunoSEQ multiplex PCR; TCRdb lists only in-frame clones, some missing. This sample yields some 140,000 clones, of which about 87% are seen a single time; 1.9% belongs to the top ten. Sequenced material: peripheral blood, taken on day 0 of AZD1222 vaccination. These receptors all come from an adult in good health.

The chain joins TRBV27 to TRBJ2-7; unclear D gene. This CDR3 has 16 amino acids. CDR1 is MNHEY and CDR2 is SMNVEV in the germline V gene (reference sequence). The V and J ends lost 6 bases and 0 bases respectively, with 18 bases between them. The CDR3 DNA reads as TGTGCCAGCAGCCCATCCCATTTCCCGAGCTCCTACGAGCAGTACTTC. It is translated as CASSPSHFPSSYEQYF.

This rearrangement joins TRBV27 to TRBJ1-4; D uncertain. Trimming left V 6 bases short and J 4 bases short, with 15 bases between. CDR3 length: 15 amino acids. Germline assignment: CDR1 MNHEY and CDR2 SMNVEV (reference sequence). In DNA, the CDR3 is TGTGCCAGCAGCGAGAGGACGGGTCTTAATGAAAAACTGTTTTTT. It yields the protein CASSERTGLNEKLFF.

This chain uses TRBV4-1 with TRBJ2-2; 8 bases match TRBD2. The V and J ends lost 0 bases and 0 bases, in that order; junction bases with no gene match: 3. The CDR3 consists of 17 residues. Germline V gene lookup returns CDR1 MGHRA and CDR2 YSYEKL. CDR3 region: CASSQDTSGANTGELFF. DNA of the CDR3: TGCGCCAGCAGCCAAGATACTAGCGGAGCGAACACCGGGGAGCTGTTTTTT.

The rearrangement uses TRBV27 and TRBJ1-1; tentative D call: TRBD1 (6 bases). The CDR3 runs to 14 residues. Trimming took 4 bases from V and 4 from J, leaving 13 bases between them. CDR1 is MNHEY, CDR2 SMNVEV, per germline (reference sequence). The CDR3 sequence is CASSYRDSATEAFF. In DNA form, the CDR3 reads TGTGCCAGCAGTTACAGGGATTCGGCCACTGAAGCTTTCTTT.

The rearrangement joins TRBV12-5 to TRBJ2-1; TRBD2 might be the D (6 bases). This CDR3 is built from 13 residues. The germline V and J ends were trimmed by 5 bases and 8 bases, with 13 bases remaining between them. Germline CDR1 LGHNT, CDR2 FRNRAP. The CDR3: CASGHLLADEQFF. Here the CDR3 DNA reads TGTGCTAGTGGTCACCTACTAGCAGATGAGCAGTTCTTC.

The chain links TRBV7-9 to TRBJ2-3; TRBD2 matches at 7 bases. CDR1 and CDR2 (germline): SEHNR, FQNEAQ (reference sequence). This CDR3 has 16 amino acids. Unmatched junction bases numbered 13, after V lost 5 bases and J lost 5 bases. CDR3 loop: CASSRPRRELGDTQYF. The CDR3 region has the DNA TGTGCCAGCAGCCGTCCTAGGCGGGAGTTGGGAGATACGCAGTATTTT.

This chain joins TRBV2 and TRBJ2-2; D is undetermined. The CDR3 runs to 15 residues. Germline V gives CDR1 SNHLY, CDR2 FYNNEI. V was pared by 2 bases and J by 0 bases, with 7 bases between. In nucleotides, the CDR3 is TGTGCCAGCAGTGAAAGGGCAGCGAACACCGGGGAGCTGTTTTTT. Amino acids: CASSERAANTGELFF.

The genes are TRBV3-1 (or the pseudogene TRBV3-2) and TRBJ2-3; D is unclear. V lost 0 bases and J 1 base, leaving 8 bases between the germline ends. In germline, CDR1 is LGHDT, CDR2 YNNKEL (reference sequence). This CDR3 contains 15 residues. The CDR3 protein is CASSQDRVRTDTQYF. The DNA for the CDR3 is TGTGCCAGCAGCCAAGATCGGGTCCGCACAGATACGCAGTATTTT.

The V and J genes are TRBV19 and TRBJ1-1; 7 positions agree with TRBD1. Losses at the gene ends were 1 base for V and 7 bases for J; bases not matched to a gene: 12. The CDR3 totals 16 residues. CDR1 and CDR2 (germline): LNHDA, SQIVND (reference sequence). In DNA form, the CDR3 reads TGTGCCAGTAGTATAGGACCCCCCGACAGGGACATTGAAGCTTTCTTT. Its translation: CASSIGPPDRDIEAFF.

This chain uses TRBV9 with TRBJ2-1, with D possibly being TRBD2 (6 bases). This CDR3 spans 17 amino acids. Trimming removed 0 bases from V and 4 bases from J, with 17 bases in between. Germline-derived CDR1 and CDR2 are SGDLS and YYNGEE. CDR3: CASSVGHLAFGYNEQFF. The CDR3, as DNA: TGTGCCAGCAGCGTAGGGCACCTAGCGTTCGGTTACAATGAGCAGTTCTTC.

This chain uses TRBV7-9 with TRBJ1-5; D may be TRBD1 (5 bases). The CDR3 length is 15 residues. From germline, CDR1 is SEHNR and CDR2 FQNEAQ (reference sequence). V was shortened by 5 bases and J by 3 bases, with 14 bases between the two germline ends. The chain's CDR3 is CASSGKGGVNQPQHF. DNA of the CDR3: TGTGCCAGCAGCGGTAAGGGAGGGGTCAATCAGCCCCAGCATTTT.

The chain joins TRBV9 to TRBJ1-6; D is unclear. In germline, CDR1 is SGDLS, CDR2 YYNGEE. V gave up 3 bases and J gave up 10 bases, with 5 bases separating them. This CDR3 is 11 amino acids long. Here the CDR3 DNA reads TGTGCCAGCAGCGGAGGGTCACCCCTCCACTTT. Translation gives CASSGGSPLHF.

The chain has TRBV3-1 (or the pseudogene TRBV3-2) and TRBJ2-1; 10 nucleotides line up with TRBD2. The length of the CDR3 is 15 residues. The V gene end was trimmed by 5 bases and the J gene end by 4 bases; junction bases not matched to a gene: 5. Germline V gene data show CDR1 as LGHDT and CDR2 as YNNKEL (reference sequence). DNA of the CDR3: TGTGCCAGCAGCAAAAGCGGGAGGGCTTACAATGAGCAGTTCTTC. It codes for CASSKSGRAYNEQFF.

The chain employs TRBV14 and TRBJ2-7; 8 positions match TRBD2. Germline values: CDR1 SGHDN, CDR2 FVKESK. The CDR3 contains 15 residues. V lost 3 bases, J lost 0 bases, and 4 bases stayed unmatched. The CDR3 coding sequence is TGTGCCAGCAGCCATCACCTAGCGGGCTCCTACGAGCAGTACTTC. Protein sequence: CASSHHLAGSYEQYF.

DNA of the CDR3: TGTGCCAGCAGCTTAGATGTGAACACTGAAGCTTTCTTT. Protein sequence: CASSLDVNTEAFF. The V call is TRBV11-2, the J call TRBJ1-1; no definite D call. V was trimmed by 0 bases and J by 0 bases, leaving 2 bases between them. The CDR3 length is 13 residues. The germline V gene encodes CDR1 SGHAT and CDR2 FQNNGV. The complete variable domain, with remaining parts taken from reference TRBV11-2 and TRBJ1-1, reads EAGVAQSPRYKIIEKRQSVAFWCNPISGHATLYWYQQILGQGPKLLIQFQNNGVVDDSQLPKDRFSAERLKGVDSTLKIQPAKLEDSAVYLCASSLDVNTEAFFGQGTRLTVV.

In its sample, this clone was seen a few times. The rearrangement uses TRBV7-6 and TRBJ2-6; D is unresolved. The CDR3 runs to 17 residues. With 1 base removed from V and 4 bases from J, the gap between germline ends came to 14 bases. Germline CDR1 SGHVS, CDR2 FNYEAQ. CDR3 DNA: TGTGCCAGCAGCTTAGTTCCCCCTCCTTCCGGGGCCAACGTCCTGACTTTC. It is translated as CASSLVPPPSGANVLTF.

The chain carries TRBV21-1 and TRBJ1-2. TRBV21-1 corresponds to a pseudogene. The length of the CDR3 is 18 residues. The chain's CDR3 is CASSKEPGTHPFNYGYTF. CDR3 bases: TGTGCCAGCAGCAAAGAGCCAGGGACTCACCCCTTTAACTATGGCTACACCTTC.

The chain carries TRBV6-6 and TRBJ2-7; D unresolved. CDR3 length equals 16 residues. Trimming left V 2 bases short and J 2 bases short, with 16 bases between. CDR1 MNHNY and CDR2 SVGAGI come from the germline V gene (reference sequence). The CDR3 DNA sequence: TGTGCCAGCAGTTACCTCATACGACTCTCGCCCTACGAGCAGTACTTC. This encodes CASSYLIRLSPYEQYF.

This chain uses TRBV27 with TRBJ2-7; D possibly corresponds to TRBD2 (6 bases). CDR1 is MNHEY, CDR2 SMNVEV, per germline (reference sequence). Trimming left V 2 bases short and J 0 bases short, with 17 bases between. The length of the CDR3 is 17 residues. CDR3 protein: CASSLKPYPGSSYEQYF. As DNA, the CDR3 is TGTGCCAGCAGTTTAAAGCCCTACCCCGGGAGCTCCTACGAGCAGTACTTC.

This sequence joins TRBV4-1 and TRBJ1-3; D may be TRBD1 (6 bases). The CDR3 has 15 residues. Germline CDR1 reads MGHRA; CDR2 reads YSYEKL. Trimming left V 1 base short and J 3 bases short, with 10 bases between. The CDR3 region has the DNA TGCGCCAGCAGCCAAGTGTCAGGGGTTGGAAACACCATATATTTT. Translated: CASSQVSGVGNTIYF.

The chain is built from TRBV29-1 and TRBJ1-2; 7 bases line up with TRBD1. CDR1 and CDR2 from the germline V gene are SQVTM and ANQGSEA. V was pared by 8 bases and J by 5 bases, with 5 bases of the junction left unmatched. The CDR3 runs 11 residues. The CDR3 reads CSLDREYGYTF. The CDR3, as DNA: TGCAGCCTCGACAGGGAATATGGCTACACCTTC.

The chain is built from TRBV12-3 or TRBV12-4 and TRBJ1-2; possible D gene TRBD1, 5 bases. The CDR3 spans 12 residues. V lost 7 bases and J lost 8, with 14 bases in between. The CDR3 region is CASTGRRDGYTF. In DNA form, the CDR3 reads TGTGCCAGCACCGGTCGAAGGGACGGCTACACCTTC.

This clone occurred once. V usage is TRBV5-1 and J usage is TRBJ1-1; no reliable D call. With 3 bases removed from V and 7 bases from J, the gap between germline ends came to 10 bases. CDR3 length: 12 residues. Germline V gene lookup returns CDR1 SGHRS and CDR2 YFSETQ. The CDR3: CASSSPNLEAFF. In nucleotides, the CDR3 is TGCGCCAGCAGCTCGCCTAACCTTGAAGCTTTCTTT.

This rearrangement joins TRBV11-3 to TRBJ2-1, with TRBD2 matching over 10 bases. Germline CDR1 SGHNT, CDR2 YENEEA. The CDR3 spans 13 residues. Trimming removed 1 base from V and 12 bases from J; junction bases left unmatched: 3. The CDR3 is CASSLAGTSAQFF. CDR3 bases: TGTGCCAGCAGCTTAGCCGGGACTAGCGCGCAGTTCTTC. The variable domain in full, completed from reference TRBV11-3 and TRBJ2-1, reads EAGVVQSPRYKIIEKKQPVAFWCNPISGHNTLYWYLQNLGQGPELLIRYENEEAVDDSQLPKDRFSAERLKGVDSTLKIQPAELGDSAVYLCASSLAGTSAQFFGPGTRLTVL.

The chain joins TRBV5-6 to TRBJ1-1; D is unresolved. Germline lookup yields CDR1 SGHDT and CDR2 YYEEEE. The ends were cut back, 3 bases at V and 1 base at J, with 13 bases in the middle. The CDR3 runs to 15 residues. The CDR3 loop reads CASSSFNVWNTEAFF. DNA of the CDR3: TGTGCCAGCAGCTCGTTTAACGTTTGGAACACTGAAGCTTTCTTT. Full variable domain (remainder filled in from reference TRBV5-6 and TRBJ1-1): DAGVTQSPTHLIKTRGQQVTLRCSPKSGHDTVSWYQQALGQGPQFIFQYYEEEERQRGNFPDRFSGHQFPNYSSELNVNALLLGDSALYLCASSSFNVWNTEAFFGQGTRLTVV.

The chain is built from TRBV5-6 and TRBJ2-6, with 7 positions matching TRBD1. V was clipped by 3 bases and J by 2 bases; unmatched bases: 8. The CDR3 extends over 17 amino acids. Germline assignment: CDR1 SGHDT and CDR2 YYEEEE. CDR3 DNA: TGTGCCAGCAGCTCAACCGGGCAGGGGGCTGGGGCCAACGTCCTGACTTTC. It codes for CASSSTGQGAGANVLTF.

V and J are TRBV6-5 and TRBJ1-5, with unresolved D. Germline CDR1 is MNHEY and CDR2 is SVGAGI. The CDR3 has 14 residues. V was trimmed by 5 bases and J by 4 bases, leaving 12 bases between them. CDR3: CASSSGFPNQPQHF. Here the CDR3 DNA reads TGTGCCAGCAGTAGCGGTTTCCCTAATCAGCCCCAGCATTTT.

The CDR3 region has the DNA TGTGCCAGCAGCGTGCGGGGGGACCCCTACAATGAGCAGTTCTTC. This codes for CASSVRGDPYNEQFF. The V and J genes are TRBV5-8 and TRBJ2-1; TRBD2 aligns across 8 bases. The CDR3 covers 15 residues. V shed 4 bases and J 2 bases; nucleotides not matched to a gene: 5. The V gene's germline CDR1 is SGHTS and CDR2 YDEGEE.

The chain uses TRBV7-2 and TRBJ1-5; tentative D call: TRBD1 (5 bases). Germline V gene sequence: CDR1 SGHTA, CDR2 FQGNSA. This CDR3 is 15 amino acids long. The V end was cut by 1 base, the J end by 4 bases, with 11 bases between. The CDR3 coding sequence is TGTGCCAGCAGCTTAGATCGCAGGGAGAATCAGCCCCAGCATTTT. Its translation is CASSLDRRENQPQHF.

The rearrangement links TRBV29-1 to TRBJ2-5, with TRBD1 matching 7 bases. CDR3 length equals 14 residues. J lost 3 bases, V lost 3 bases, and 7 bases had no gene match. Germline V CDR1 and CDR2: SQVTM, ANQGSEA. The CDR3 nucleotides are TGCAGCGTTGAGGTCCCAGGGGGTAAAGAGACCCAGTACTTC. Its protein product is CSVEVPGGKETQYF.

The chain is built from TRBV9 and TRBJ2-3; a weak D match, TRBD2 (6 bases). V lost 6 bases to trimming and J lost 0 bases, with 8 bases between them. The germline V gene has CDR1 SGDLS and CDR2 YYNGEE. CDR3 length: 13 amino acids. CDR3 coding DNA: TGTGCCAGCAAAAGCGGGAGCACAGATACGCAGTATTTT. As protein: CASKSGSTDTQYF.